This T cell receptor beta chain was profiled in a study of early T cells in non-severe SARS-CoV-2 infection. V dropped 0 bases and J dropped 2 bases, with 5 bases sitting between them. The length of the CDR3 is 13 residues. Germline V gene data show CDR1 as SGHRS and CDR2 as YFSETQ. Using its own MiXCR run on the 5' RACE reads, TCRdb lists one record per CDR3 protein. The sample records some 62,000 distinct CDR3 sequences, about 9.3% being singletons. The table lists this clonotype with many counts. This sequence joins TRBV5-1 and TRBJ1-2; D remains unclear. The material sequenced was whole blood. The origin of this receptor is an adult who was a healthcare worker with PCR-confirmed SARS-CoV-2 infection or an uninfected control (not recorded which). CDR3 in amino acids: CASSLVHNYGYTF. CDR3 bases: TGCGCCAGCAGCTTGGTTCACAACTATGGCTACACCTTC.